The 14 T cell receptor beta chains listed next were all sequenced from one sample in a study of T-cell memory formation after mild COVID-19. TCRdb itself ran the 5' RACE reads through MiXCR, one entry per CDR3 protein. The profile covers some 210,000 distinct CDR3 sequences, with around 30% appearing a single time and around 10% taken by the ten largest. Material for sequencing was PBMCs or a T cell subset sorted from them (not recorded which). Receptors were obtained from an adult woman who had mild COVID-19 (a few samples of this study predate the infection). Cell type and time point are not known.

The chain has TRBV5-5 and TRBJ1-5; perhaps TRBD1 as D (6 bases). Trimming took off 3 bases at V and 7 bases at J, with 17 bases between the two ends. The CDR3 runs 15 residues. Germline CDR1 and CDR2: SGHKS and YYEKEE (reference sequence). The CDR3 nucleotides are TGTGCCAGCAGCTGGGGAAACACAGGGTTGCAGCCCCAGCATTTT. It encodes CASSWGNTGLQPQHF.

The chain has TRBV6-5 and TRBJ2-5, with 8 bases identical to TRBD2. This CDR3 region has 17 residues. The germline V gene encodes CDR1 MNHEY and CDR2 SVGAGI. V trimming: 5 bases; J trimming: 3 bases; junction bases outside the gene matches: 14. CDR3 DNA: TGTGCCAGCAGTCGTCTGGAAGCGGGAGTTGGTGAAGAGACCCAGTACTTC. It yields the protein CASSRLEAGVGEETQYF.

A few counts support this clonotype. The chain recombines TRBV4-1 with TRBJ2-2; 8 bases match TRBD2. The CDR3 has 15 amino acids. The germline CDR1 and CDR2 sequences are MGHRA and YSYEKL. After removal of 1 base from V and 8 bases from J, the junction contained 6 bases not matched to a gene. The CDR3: CASSQGREGIGELFF. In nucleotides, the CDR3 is TGCGCCAGCAGCCAAGGACGGGAGGGAATTGGGGAGCTGTTTTTT.

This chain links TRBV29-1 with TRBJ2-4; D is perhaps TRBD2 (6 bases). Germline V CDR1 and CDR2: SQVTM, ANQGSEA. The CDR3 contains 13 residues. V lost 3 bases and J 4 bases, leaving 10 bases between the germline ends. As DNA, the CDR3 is TGCAGCGTTGAGGAGGGATTAAAAAACATTCAGTACTTC. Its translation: CSVEEGLKNIQYF.

The CDR3 sequence is CASSYRATEAFF. CDR3 bases: TGTGCCAGCAGTTACAGGGCTACTGAAGCTTTCTTT. The rearrangement uses TRBV6-6 and TRBJ1-1; unclear D gene. The V end was cut by 2 bases, the J end by 5 bases, with 6 bases between. CDR3 length: 12 amino acids. CDR1 is MNHNY, CDR2 SVGAGI, per germline (reference sequence).

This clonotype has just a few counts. This CDR3 is CASSLEAVYGYTF. Written as DNA, the CDR3 is TGCGCCAGCAGCTTGGAGGCAGTCTATGGCTACACCTTC. V and J are TRBV5-1 and TRBJ1-2; D gene unclear. CDR1 and CDR2 from the germline V gene are SGHRS and YFSETQ. The V end was cut by 0 bases, the J end by 4 bases, with 7 bases between. The CDR3 loop spans 13 amino acids. The full variable domain, its missing parts supplied by reference TRBV5-1 and TRBJ1-2, is KAGVTQTPRYLIKTRGQQVTLSCSPISGHRSVSWYQQTPGQGLQFLFEYFSETQRNKGNFPGRFSGRQFSNSRSEMNVSTLELGDSALYLCASSLEAVYGYTFGSGTRLTVV.

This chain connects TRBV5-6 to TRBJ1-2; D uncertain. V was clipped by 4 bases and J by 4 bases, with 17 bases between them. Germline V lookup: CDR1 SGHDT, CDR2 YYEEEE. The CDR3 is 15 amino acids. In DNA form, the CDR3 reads TGTGCCAGCAGCGTGGACTTTGCTGCACCCTATGGCTACACCTTC. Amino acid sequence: CASSVDFAAPYGYTF.

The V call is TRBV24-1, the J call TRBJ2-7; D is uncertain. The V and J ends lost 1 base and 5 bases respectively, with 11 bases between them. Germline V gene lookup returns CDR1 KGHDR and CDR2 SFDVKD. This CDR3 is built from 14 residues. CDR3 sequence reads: CATSDLFRPDEQYF. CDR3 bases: TGTGCCACCAGTGATTTATTCAGGCCTGACGAGCAGTACTTC.

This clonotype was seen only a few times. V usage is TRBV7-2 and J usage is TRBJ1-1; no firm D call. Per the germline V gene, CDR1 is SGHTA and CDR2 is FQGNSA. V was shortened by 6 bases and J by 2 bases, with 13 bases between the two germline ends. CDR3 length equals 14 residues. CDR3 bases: TGTGCCAGCAGTATTTGGACCTTAAACACTGAAGCTTTCTTT. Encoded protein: CASSIWTLNTEAFF.

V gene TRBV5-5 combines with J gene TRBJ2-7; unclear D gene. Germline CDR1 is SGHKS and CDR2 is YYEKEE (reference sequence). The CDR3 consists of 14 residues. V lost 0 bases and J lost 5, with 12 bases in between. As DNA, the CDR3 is TGTGCCAGCAGCTTGGCCGGTGACTTCCACGAGCAGTACTTC. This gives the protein CASSLAGDFHEQYF.

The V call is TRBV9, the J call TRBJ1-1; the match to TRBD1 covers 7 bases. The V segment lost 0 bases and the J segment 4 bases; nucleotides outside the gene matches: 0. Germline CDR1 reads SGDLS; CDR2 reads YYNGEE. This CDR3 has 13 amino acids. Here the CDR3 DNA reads TGTGCCAGCAGCGTAGACAGGGGCACTGAAGCTTTCTTT. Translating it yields CASSVDRGTEAFF.

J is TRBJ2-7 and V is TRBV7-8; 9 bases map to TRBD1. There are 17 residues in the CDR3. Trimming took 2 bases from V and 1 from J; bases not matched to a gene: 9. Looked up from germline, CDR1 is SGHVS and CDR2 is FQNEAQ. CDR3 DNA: TGTGCCAGCAGCTTAACTACAGGGGGCTATGAGTCCTACGAGCAGTACTTC. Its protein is CASSLTTGGYESYEQYF.

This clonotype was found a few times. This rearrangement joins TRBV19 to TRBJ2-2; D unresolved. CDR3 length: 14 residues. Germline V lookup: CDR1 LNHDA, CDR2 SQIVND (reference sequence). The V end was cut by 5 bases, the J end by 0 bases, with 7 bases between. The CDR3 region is CASSPGPNTGELFF. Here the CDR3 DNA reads TGTGCCAGTAGTCCGGGTCCGAACACCGGGGAGCTGTTTTTT. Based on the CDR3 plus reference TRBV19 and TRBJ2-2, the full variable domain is DGGITQSPKYLFRKEGQNVTLSCEQNLNHDAMYWYRQDPGQGLRLIYYSQIVNDFQKGDIAEGYSVSREKKESFPLTVTSAQKNPTAFYLCASSPGPNTGELFFGEGSRLTVL.

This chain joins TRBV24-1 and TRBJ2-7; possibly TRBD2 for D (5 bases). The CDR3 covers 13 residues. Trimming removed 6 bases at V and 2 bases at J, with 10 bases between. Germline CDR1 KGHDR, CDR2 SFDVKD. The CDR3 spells CATSSREPYEQYF. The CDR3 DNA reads TGTGCCACCAGTTCTCGGGAACCCTACGAGCAGTACTTC.